Shown below are 29 T cell receptor beta chains from a single sample sequenced in a study of shared clonotypes between healthy human individuals. The table came from immunoSEQ multiplex PCR; TCRdb's copy has only in-frame clones and leaves some out. The sample lists some 1,100,000 clones; approximately 78% were seen once. The sample was memory CD4+ T cells from PBMCs. The subset is: CD45RA-negative fraction. These receptors all stem from a man aged 18-30 years in good health. Some clones in this sample may be carry-over from other donors' samples.

This chain joins TRBV28 and TRBJ2-3; no clear D gene. V lost 6 bases to trimming and J lost 6 bases, with 10 bases between them. The CDR3 is 12 amino acids. Germline CDR1 is MDHEN and CDR2 is SYDVKM. In DNA form, the CDR3 reads TGTGCCAGCAGAACCCCCCTGGATACGCAGTATTTT. Translated: CASRTPLDTQYF.

A note on this clone: The junction and the germline gene differ at one end; a read error may be behind it. V is TRBV28 and J is TRBJ1-2; TRBD1 might be the D (6 bases). The CDR3 length is 15 residues. The germline gives CDR1 MDHEN, CDR2 SYDVKM. The CDR3: CASSETDRRVFFFFF. CDR3 in DNA: TGTGCCAGCAGCGAAACAGACAGGCGAGTCTTCTTCTTCTTCTTC.

This chain connects TRBV18 to TRBJ2-2; 8 positions match TRBD2. Germline lookup yields CDR1 KGHSH and CDR2 LQKENI. CDR3 length: 17 amino acids. V lost 0 bases and J lost 4; bases outside the gene matches: 7. Here the CDR3 DNA reads TGTGCCAGCTCACCACCGACGGTAGCGGGAAGCACCGGGGAGCTGTTTTTT. It codes for CASSPPTVAGSTGELFF.

This chain uses TRBV6-6 with TRBJ2-1, with 7 bases identical to TRBD1. This CDR3 is built from 15 residues. V trimming: 4 bases; J trimming: 7 bases; junction bases outside the gene matches: 10. Per the germline V gene, CDR1 is MNHNY and CDR2 is SVGAGI (reference sequence). The CDR3 spells CASSSPGQNGNEQFF. The CDR3 DNA reads as TGTGCCAGCAGTTCCCCGGGACAGAACGGAAATGAGCAGTTCTTC.

The V call is TRBV7-3, the J call TRBJ2-3, with a weak D call TRBD2 (5 bases). The CDR3 is made up of 13 amino acids. V was trimmed by 5 bases and J by 8 bases, leaving 14 bases between them. Germline loops: CDR1 SGHTA, CDR2 FQGTGA. The CDR3 DNA is TGTGCCAGCAGCCCGACTCGAGGGTCTACGCAGTATTTT. It codes for CASSPTRGSTQYF.

This clone came up a few times. CDR3 in amino acids: CSASPYTEAFF. In DNA, the CDR3 is TGCAGTGCTTCCCCATACACTGAAGCTTTCTTT. V and J are TRBV20-1 and TRBJ1-1; D unresolved. The CDR3 loop spans 11 amino acids. V was pared by 5 bases and J by 3 bases, with 7 bases between. CDR1 is DFQATT and CDR2 is SNEGSKA in the germline V gene (reference sequence).

The V call is TRBV7-2, the J call TRBJ2-1, with a possible D match to TRBD2 (5 bases). CDR3 length equals 15 residues. Germline V CDR1 and CDR2: SGHTA, FQGNSA. The V end was cut by 5 bases, the J end by 2 bases, with 13 bases between. The CDR3 spells CASSLIATPYNEQFF. The CDR3 DNA follows: TGTGCCAGCAGCCTCATAGCGACCCCCTACAATGAGCAGTTCTTC.

This rearrangement joins TRBV15 to TRBJ1-5, with a tentative D call TRBD1 (5 bases). This CDR3 is built from 16 residues. The germline CDR1 and CDR2 sequences are LNHNV and YYDKDF (reference sequence). Trimming cost V 1 base and J 6 bases, with 16 bases left between them. CDR3 bases: TGTGCCACCAGCAGAGGACGGGACGGTGCCGGTCAGCCCCAGCATTTT. Translating gives CATSRGRDGAGQPQHF.

The chain carries TRBV18 and TRBJ1-1, with D hard to call. The CDR3 runs to 11 residues. The V gene lost 8 bases and the J gene lost 7 bases, with 11 bases spanning the gap. CDR1 is KGHSH and CDR2 is LQKENI in the germline V gene. CDR3 in amino acids: CASSAPGEAFF. The CDR3 DNA reads TGTGCCAGCAGTGCACCCGGTGAAGCTTTCTTT.

J is TRBJ2-7 and V is TRBV28, with D maybe TRBD2 (6 bases). This CDR3 is built from 16 residues. Trimming stripped 5 bases from V and 4 bases from J, with 21 bases between. In germline, CDR1 is MDHEN, CDR2 SYDVKM. CDR3 residues: CASSPYPGAGMYEQYF. In DNA form, the CDR3 reads TGTGCCAGCAGTCCTTACCCGGGAGCAGGGATGTACGAGCAGTACTTC.

The chain links TRBV7-3 to TRBJ2-3, with TRBD2 matching over 10 bases. Germline trimming cut 3 bases from V and 5 bases from J; bases unmatched to any gene: 5. The CDR3 consists of 15 residues. Germline-derived CDR1 and CDR2 are SGHTA and FQGTGA. The CDR3 loop reads CASSLVAGGLDTQYF. Written as DNA, the CDR3 is TGTGCCAGCAGCTTGGTAGCGGGAGGTTTAGATACGCAGTATTTT.

V is TRBV7-3 and J is TRBJ2-3; no reliable D call. There are 12 residues in the CDR3. Trimming left V 5 bases short and J 6 bases short, with 9 bases between. Germline CDR1 and CDR2: SGHTA and FQGTGA. The CDR3 here is CASSRLADTQYF. The CDR3 DNA sequence: TGTGCCAGCAGCCGACTCGCGGATACGCAGTATTTT.

The genes are TRBV5-1 and TRBJ2-3; D call uncertain. Germline V gene data show CDR1 as SGHRS and CDR2 as YFSETQ. This CDR3 has 15 amino acids. Trimming removed 0 bases from V and 1 base from J, with 9 bases in between. In DNA, the CDR3 is TGCGCCAGCAGCTTGGTACCCGCCCGCACAGATACGCAGTATTTT. As protein: CASSLVPARTDTQYF.

The V call is TRBV28, the J call TRBJ1-1; weak D call: TRBD1 (6 bases). Germline V gene lookup returns CDR1 MDHEN and CDR2 SYDVKM. The length of the CDR3 is 11 residues. V gave up 7 bases and J gave up 10 bases, with 13 bases separating them. The CDR3, as DNA: TGTGCCAGCACTTACAGGGCTGGAGCTTTCTTT. This codes for CASTYRAGAFF.

This clone came up once. The chain employs TRBV5-4 and TRBJ2-5; 7 bases agree with TRBD2. With V trimmed by 0 bases and J by 5 bases, 7 bases remained unmatched. The CDR3 consists of 15 residues. Germline loops: CDR1 SGHNT, CDR2 YYREEE (reference sequence). In DNA form, the CDR3 reads TGTGCCAGCAGCTTGGGTGCGGGAGATGCGGAGACCCAGTACTTC. It translates to CASSLGAGDAETQYF.

This chain connects TRBV7-9 to TRBJ2-7; 7 nucleotides match TRBD2. V shed 7 bases, J shed 5 bases, and the junction held 8 bases outside the gene matches. Germline CDR1 and CDR2: SEHNR and FQNEAQ (reference sequence). CDR3 length: 13 amino acids. The CDR3, as DNA: TGTGCCAGCACCCTATGGGGGGGGGACGAGCAGTACTTC. Residues: CASTLWGGDEQYF. The complete variable domain, with remaining parts taken from reference TRBV7-9 and TRBJ2-7, reads DTGVSQNPRHKITKRGQNVTFRCDPISEHNRLYWYRQTLGQGPEFLTYFQNEAQLEKSRLLSDRFSAERPKGSFSTLEIQRTEQGDSAMYLCASTLWGGDEQYFGPGTRLTVT.

The chain recombines TRBV2 with TRBJ1-4; TRBD1 matches at 7 bases. The germline V gene has CDR1 SNHLY and CDR2 FYNNEI. The CDR3 sequence is 15 residues long. J was trimmed by 4 bases and V by 5 bases; bases with no gene match: 7. CDR3 DNA sequence: TGTGCCAGCAGTCAGGGGGGACGGCTTAATGAAAAACTGTTTTTT. Protein: CASSQGGRLNEKLFF.

The chain couples TRBV5-1 to TRBJ2-3, with 7 bases lining up with TRBD2. This CDR3 has 16 residues. The junction had 11 bases not matched to a gene; V was cut back by 3 bases and J by 4 bases. Germline loops: CDR1 SGHRS, CDR2 YFSETQ. The CDR3 loop reads CASSYSGPRDADTQYF. CDR3 coding DNA: TGCGCCAGCAGCTATAGCGGGCCGCGTGACGCAGATACGCAGTATTTT.

V usage is TRBV11-2 and J usage is TRBJ1-2; 9 nucleotides line up with TRBD1. The CDR3 runs 13 residues. The germline CDR1 and CDR2 sequences are SGHAT and FQNNGV. Trimming removed 6 bases from V and 2 bases from J; junction bases left unmatched: 1. The CDR3 region is CASRGQGNYGYTF. The CDR3 nucleotides read TGTGCCAGCAGAGGACAGGGGAACTATGGCTACACCTTC. Full variable domain (missing parts from reference TRBV11-2 and TRBJ1-2): EAGVAQSPRYKIIEKRQSVAFWCNPISGHATLYWYQQILGQGPKLLIQFQNNGVVDDSQLPKDRFSAERLKGVDSTLKIQPAKLEDSAVYLCASRGQGNYGYTFGSGTRLTVV.

The chain is built from TRBV28 and TRBJ1-4; D perhaps matches TRBD1 (5 bases). Germline CDR1 and CDR2: MDHEN and SYDVKM. Trimming cost V 5 bases and J 4 bases, with 11 bases left between them. The CDR3 consists of 14 residues. CDR3 region: CASSQGQLNEKLFF. CDR3 DNA: TGTGCCAGCAGTCAGGGCCAGCTTAATGAAAAACTGTTTTTT. Complete variable domain (other parts from reference TRBV28 and TRBJ1-4): DVKVTQSSRYLVKRTGEKVFLECVQDMDHENMFWYRQDPGLGLRLIYFSYDVKMKEKGDIPEGYSVSREKKERFSLILESASTNQTSMYLCASSQGQLNEKLFFGSGTQLSVL.

This clone appeared a few times. The V and J genes are TRBV7-3 and TRBJ1-5, with D unclear. This CDR3 is built from 12 residues. CDR1 SGHTA and CDR2 FQGTGA come from the germline V gene. The V end was cut by 3 bases, the J end by 7 bases, with 7 bases between. CDR3 residues: CASSFQAQPQHF. The DNA for the CDR3 is TGTGCCAGCAGCTTTCAAGCCCAGCCCCAGCATTTT.

The rearrangement joins TRBV11-3 to TRBJ2-5; 7 positions match TRBD2. The V and J ends lost 1 base and 5 bases, in that order; junction bases with no gene match: 7. CDR3 length: 15 amino acids. CDR1 is SGHNT and CDR2 is YENEEA in the germline V gene. DNA for the CDR3: TGTGCCAGCAGCTTAGGGGCGGGAGTGTTGGAGACCCAGTACTTC. Amino acid sequence: CASSLGAGVLETQYF.

The genes are TRBV20-1 and TRBJ2-5; D call uncertain. Trimming removed 6 bases from V and 4 bases from J, with 9 bases in between. In germline, CDR1 is DFQATT, CDR2 SNEGSKA (reference sequence). This CDR3 has 11 amino acids. The chain's CDR3 is CSATLGETQYF. CDR3 sequence (DNA): TGCAGTGCCACCTTAGGAGAGACCCAGTACTTC.

V gene TRBV28 combines with J gene TRBJ1-5, with 10 positions matching TRBD1. Germline V gives CDR1 MDHEN, CDR2 SYDVKM. V lost 6 bases, J lost 5 bases, and 7 bases stayed unmatched. The CDR3 loop spans 15 amino acids. CDR3 in amino acids: CASRGQGLPYQPQHF. In DNA form, the CDR3 reads TGTGCCAGCAGGGGACAGGGGCTCCCCTATCAGCCCCAGCATTTT. The full variable domain, in which reference TRBV28 and TRBJ1-5 provide the parts outside the CDR3, is DVKVTQSSRYLVKRTGEKVFLECVQDMDHENMFWYRQDPGLGLRLIYFSYDVKMKEKGDIPEGYSVSREKKERFSLILESASTNQTSMYLCASRGQGLPYQPQHFGDGTRLSIL.

This chain uses TRBV29-1 with TRBJ1-2, with 8 bases that match TRBD1. Germline V gene data show CDR1 as SQVTM and CDR2 as ANQGSEA. The V gene end was trimmed by 4 bases and the J gene end by 2 bases; junction bases not matched to a gene: 0. The CDR3 totals 12 residues. CDR3 in DNA: TGCAGCGTTGGGGACAGGAACTATGGCTACACCTTC. Protein: CSVGDRNYGYTF. The whole variable domain, remainder taken from reference TRBV29-1 and TRBJ1-2, is SAVISQKPSRDICQRGTSLTIQCQVDSQVTMMFWYRQQPGQSLTLIATANQGSEATYESGFVIDKFPISRPNLTFSTLTVSNMSPEDSSIYLCSVGDRNYGYTFGSGTRLTVV.

The J gene is TRBJ2-3, the V gene TRBV7-9, with D hard to call. V shed 4 bases and J shed 2 bases, with 19 bases lying between them. The CDR3 spans 17 residues. CDR1 and CDR2 (germline): SEHNR, FQNEAQ (reference sequence). The CDR3 DNA is TGTGCCAGCAGCTCCCCCCTTTATAGTTTGGCCACAGATACGCAGTATTTT. Amino acids: CASSSPLYSLATDTQYF.

V gene TRBV4-3 combines with J gene TRBJ2-5; 16 bases are a match to TRBD2. The CDR3 has 17 residues. Germline V gene data show CDR1 as LGHNA and CDR2 as YSLEER. Trimming removed 4 bases from V and 4 bases from J; junction bases left unmatched: 6. CDR3 sequence (DNA): TGCGCCAGCAGCCCGGGACTAGCGGGAGGGTTTGGAGAGACCCAGTACTTC. This translates into CASSPGLAGGFGETQYF.

The rearrangement uses TRBV6-5 and TRBJ1-2; D is undetermined. The CDR3 covers 14 residues. Germline V gives CDR1 MNHEY, CDR2 SVGAGI. V gave up 5 bases and J gave up 1 base, with 11 bases separating them. The CDR3 DNA reads TGTGCCAGCAGTAGCCAGAAAAATAACTATGGCTACACCTTC. Its translation: CASSSQKNNYGYTF.

The V call is TRBV5-4, the J call TRBJ2-7, with D perhaps matching TRBD1 or TRBD2 (6 bases each). Germline V CDR1 and CDR2: SGHNT, YYREEE (reference sequence). V was trimmed by 0 bases and J by 0 bases, leaving 13 bases between them. This CDR3 is 16 amino acids long. The CDR3 is CASSLVGAGYSYEQYF. In DNA, the CDR3 is TGTGCCAGCAGCTTGGTGGGGGCGGGGTACTCCTACGAGCAGTACTTC.